This entry features one TCR beta chain sequence. The data derive from a study of shared clonotypes between healthy human individuals. Several immunoSEQ plates held equal portions of the genomic DNA taken from each subset. In the sorted-subset replicate PCRs, 200 ng DNA, around 32,000 T cell genomes, was used. Method: immunoSEQ multiplex PCR; TCRdb's copy keeps in-frame clones and lacks some. The table includes a few million clones, roughly 93% detected once. The CDR3 has 13 residues. V lost 5 bases and J lost 5, with 13 bases in between. Looked up from germline, CDR1 is MDHEN and CDR2 is SYDVKM. The CD4+ fraction was divided into a CD45RA+ naive subset and a CD45RA-negative memory subset.

The chain is built from TRBV28 and TRBJ2-7; D is undetermined. Sequenced input: naive CD4+ T cells from PBMCs. Sample subset: CD45RA+ positively selected. This TCR derives from a man in his late teens or twenties in good health. Some clones in this sample may be carry-over from other donors' samples. CDR3 protein: CASSPPPGNEQYF. The DNA of the CDR3 is TGTGCCAGCAGTCCCCCCCCAGGAAACGAGCAGTACTTC.